This TCR beta chain was sequenced for a study of STAT5B mutations in CD4+ large granular lymphocyte leukemia. Whole-study results and caveats: Main leukemic clonotypes were patient-specific, but roughly 26% appeared at low frequency elsewhere.

Profiled with immunoSEQ multiplex PCR; TCRdb holds only in-frame clones, not every one. The sample holds roughly 34,000 clones; 76% are singletons and the top ten take 7% to 9%. Notes on this clone: Its target is unknown.

The TCR comes from a human donor in good health. Input material: CD4+ T cells from blood buffy coats.

This CDR3 is CASSLGPGGEAFF. As DNA, the CDR3 is TGCGCCAGCAGCTTGGGTCCTGGTGGTGAAGCTTTCTTT. The rearrangement uses TRBV5-1 and TRBJ1-1; unclear D gene. V lost 0 bases to trimming and J lost 7 bases, with 10 bases between them. In germline, CDR1 is SGHRS, CDR2 YFSETQ. The length of the CDR3 is 13 residues. Filled out from reference TRBV5-1 and TRBJ1-1, the complete variable domain reads KAGVTQTPRYLIKTRGQQVTLSCSPISGHRSVSWYQQTPGQGLQFLFEYFSETQRNKGNFPGRFSGRQFSNSRSEMNVSTLELGDSALYLCASSLGPGGEAFFGQGTRLTVV.